Shown below are 4 T cell receptor beta chains from a single sample sequenced in a study of beta chain features in type 1 diabetes. The study, taken as a whole, reports: Shorter TCRB CDR3s, moderately but significantly so, marked every one of the four CD4+ subsets in Type 1 diabetes patients.

TCRB transcripts that were expressed got sequenced, as all of the isolated RNA had been reverse transcribed. Libraries were prepared by immunoSEQ multiplex PCR; TCRdb keeps only in-frame clonotypes and omits some of them. The profile shows approximately 250,000 clones, approximately 11% of them singletons. Antigens of these TCRs are unknown. Sequencing input: naive CD4+ T cells from blood. The receptor source for this set is a man younger than 40 with type 1 diabetes.

The chain has TRBV4-1 and TRBJ2-5; 9 bases line up with TRBD1. With 3 bases clipped from V and 10 bases from J, the junction kept 21 bases outside the gene matches. CDR3 size: 18 residues. CDR1 is MGHRA, CDR2 YSYEKL, per germline. CDR3: CASSQGGTGPTFQRDQYF. Written as DNA, the CDR3 is TGCGCCAGCAGCCAGGGTGGGACAGGGCCAACTTTCCAAAGAGACCAGTACTTC.

This clone has just a few counts. The chain couples TRBV4-2 to TRBJ1-1; D not resolved. Germline CDR1 and CDR2: LGHNA and YNFKEQ. Trimming cost V 4 bases and J 3 bases, with 15 bases left between them. This CDR3 comprises 15 residues. The CDR3 region is CASSRLGAGDTEAFF. CDR3 DNA sequence: TGTGCCAGCAGCCGCCTCGGTGCCGGAGACACTGAAGCTTTCTTT.

This clone turned up a few times. V gene TRBV28 combines with J gene TRBJ1-6, with TRBD1 as a possible D gene (6 bases). V lost 6 bases and J 12 bases, leaving 18 bases between the germline ends. Germline values: CDR1 MDHEN, CDR2 SYDVKM. The CDR3 consists of 14 residues. CDR3 in DNA: TGTGCCAGCAGGCGCACAGGGACATTAGGACCCCTCCACTTT. It translates to CASRRTGTLGPLHF.

This clone has only a few counts. The V and J genes are TRBV11-2 and TRBJ2-1; maybe TRBD2 (5 bases). In germline, CDR1 is SGHAT, CDR2 FQNNGV. V was trimmed by 1 base and J by 2 bases, leaving 12 bases between them. This CDR3 spans 16 amino acids. In DNA form, the CDR3 reads TGTGCCAGCAGCTTAGGTACCGGGGTACCCTACAATGAGCAGTTCTTC. Translated, it gives CASSLGTGVPYNEQFF.